Shown below are 32 T cell receptor beta chains from a single sample sequenced in a study of blood T cell repertoires in COVID-19. Sequencing was performed with immunoSEQ multiplex PCR; in TCRdb, only in-frame clones are kept and a portion is missing. The sample has under 200,000 clones; about 88% are singletons. The source material was PBMCs or T cells enriched from blood (not recorded which). The receptor source for this set is a man between 45 and 60 years old who had recovered from COVID-19.

The chain is built from TRBV5-1 and TRBJ1-1, with 11 bases matching TRBD1. V shed 4 bases and J 4 bases; nucleotides not matched to a gene: 3. The CDR3 has 14 residues. Germline lookup yields CDR1 SGHRS and CDR2 YFSETQ. The CDR3 loop is CASSPGTGGTEAFF. The CDR3, as DNA: TGCGCCAGCAGCCCCGGGACAGGGGGCACTGAAGCTTTCTTT.

There are a few counts of this clone. The V and J genes are TRBV19 and TRBJ1-3, with D perhaps TRBD1 (5 bases). Germline V lookup: CDR1 LNHDA, CDR2 SQIVND (reference sequence). V dropped 3 bases and J dropped 2 bases, with 23 bases sitting between them. CDR3 length: 19 residues. CDR3: CASSIGRSRARLAGNTIYF. CDR3 nucleotides: TGTGCCAGTAGTATTGGAAGGAGCAGGGCGAGGTTGGCTGGAAACACCATATATTTT.

This sequence joins TRBV3-1 (or the pseudogene TRBV3-2) and TRBJ2-3; 10 nucleotides agree with TRBD2. The CDR3 runs 15 residues. The junction had 6 bases not matched to a gene; V was cut back by 4 bases and J by 5 bases. Germline-derived CDR1 and CDR2 are LGHDT and YNNKEL (reference sequence). The CDR3 is CASSRSGGAGDTQYF. CDR3 DNA sequence: TGTGCCAGCAGCCGGAGCGGGGGGGCCGGAGATACGCAGTATTTT.

The chain carries TRBV11-3 and TRBJ2-3; no reliable D call. The CDR3 loop spans 14 amino acids. Between the trimmed V and J ends, which lost 5 bases and 2 bases, there was a span of 11 bases. Germline CDR1 SGHNT, CDR2 YENEEA. CDR3 residues: CASSRLSTTDTQYF. In DNA, the CDR3 is TGTGCCAGCAGCCGACTGAGCACCACAGATACGCAGTATTTT.

The chain is built from TRBV13 and TRBJ2-5; 9 positions agree with TRBD1. Per the germline V gene, CDR1 is PRHDT and CDR2 is FYEKMQ (reference sequence). V shed 5 bases and J 5 bases; nucleotides not matched to a gene: 6. This CDR3 has 14 amino acids. CDR3 region: CASSGGTGWETQYF. For the CDR3, the DNA is TGTGCCAGCAGCGGAGGGACAGGGTGGGAGACCCAGTACTTC.

The chain uses TRBV4-1 and TRBJ2-3; 10 nucleotides agree with TRBD2. This CDR3 is 18 amino acids long. Trimming took 1 base from V and 0 from J; bases not matched to a gene: 7. Germline V gene lookup returns CDR1 MGHRA and CDR2 YSYEKL. The CDR3 DNA is TGCGCCAGCAGCCAAGGACTTCGAGCGGGGGGGAGCACAGATACGCAGTATTTT. This encodes CASSQGLRAGGSTDTQYF.

This clone has only a few counts. The chain joins TRBV11-3 to TRBJ1-6; D is undetermined. Germline values: CDR1 SGHNT, CDR2 YENEEA. V dropped 5 bases and J dropped 10 bases, with 15 bases sitting between them. This CDR3 comprises 14 residues. CDR3 sequence: CASSLRSPGSPLHF. CDR3 bases: TGTGCCAGCAGCCTCCGCAGTCCGGGGTCACCCCTCCACTTT.

The chain joins TRBV6-5 to TRBJ2-5; 7 nucleotides align to TRBD1. With 6 bases clipped from V and 3 bases from J, the junction kept 7 bases outside the gene matches. The germline V gene has CDR1 MNHEY and CDR2 SVGAGI. The CDR3 consists of 14 residues. The CDR3 sequence is CASSPRDRKETQYF. The CDR3 DNA reads as TGTGCCAGCAGCCCCCGGGACAGAAAAGAGACCCAGTACTTC.

The rearrangement joins TRBV19 to TRBJ1-4; 9 bases agree with TRBD1. The ends lost 6 bases at V and 8 bases at J; junction bases unmatched: 7. This CDR3 comprises 14 residues. Germline CDR1 is LNHDA and CDR2 is SQIVND (reference sequence). The CDR3 spells CASRPQGAGEKLFF. The DNA of the CDR3 is TGTGCCAGTAGACCACAGGGGGCAGGGGAAAAACTGTTTTTT.

This sequence joins TRBV19 and TRBJ1-6; TRBD1 agrees at 9 bases. Germline V gene lookup returns CDR1 LNHDA and CDR2 SQIVND (reference sequence). CDR3 length: 15 amino acids. V shed 4 bases and J 7 bases; nucleotides not matched to a gene: 5. This CDR3 reads CASSRTGDGNSPLHF. In nucleotides, the CDR3 is TGTGCCAGTAGTAGGACAGGGGACGGGAATTCACCCCTCCACTTT.

This rearrangement joins TRBV2 to TRBJ2-5; TRBD2 aligns across 8 bases. The CDR3 consists of 15 residues. Trimming cost V 3 bases and J 7 bases; bases outside gene matches: 10. Germline CDR1 is SNHLY and CDR2 is FYNNEI. In DNA form, the CDR3 reads TGTGCCAGCAGTGACTTCGGGGGGGTGGTGGGGACCCAGTACTTC. Translation: CASSDFGGVVGTQYF.

V gene TRBV4-1 combines with J gene TRBJ1-2; D ambiguous. The CDR3 consists of 15 residues. Per germline, CDR1 MGHRA and CDR2 YSYEKL. V lost 4 bases to trimming and J lost 4 bases, with 16 bases between them. The CDR3: CASSPRGGQTYGYTF. In nucleotides, the CDR3 is TGCGCCAGCAGCCCAAGAGGCGGGCAGACCTATGGCTACACCTTC.

The V gene is TRBV7-9, the J gene TRBJ1-1, with 8 bases matching TRBD1. This CDR3 region has 16 residues. The trim removed 4 bases at V and 4 bases at J, leaving 11 bases unmatched. Germline CDR1 is SEHNR and CDR2 is FQNEAQ (reference sequence). The CDR3 protein is CASSSAGGAGVTEAFF. In nucleotides, the CDR3 is TGTGCCAGCAGCTCTGCAGGGGGCGCGGGGGTCACTGAAGCTTTCTTT.

This chain links TRBV24-1 with TRBJ1-3; 8 nucleotides agree with TRBD1. V dropped 4 bases and J dropped 0; count of bases not matched to a gene: 7. Germline V lookup: CDR1 KGHDR, CDR2 SFDVKD. The CDR3 is made up of 17 amino acids. Here the CDR3 DNA reads TGTGCCACCAGTGACCCAACAGGGGGTTACTCTGGAAACACCATATATTTT. Amino acids: CATSDPTGGYSGNTIYF.

The chain recombines TRBV15 with TRBJ2-7; perhaps TRBD1 as D (6 bases). V was trimmed by 0 bases and J by 3 bases, leaving 9 bases between them. The germline V gene has CDR1 LNHNV and CDR2 YYDKDF (reference sequence). The CDR3 spans 14 residues. CDR3 protein: CATSRDQGIYEQYF. The CDR3 nucleotides read TGTGCCACCAGCAGAGATCAGGGGATCTACGAGCAGTACTTC.

To note about this clone: Other DNA sequences within the sample encode an identical CDR3. This chain connects TRBV9 to TRBJ2-7; 7 bases agree with TRBD1. With V trimmed by 2 bases and J by 0 bases, 2 bases remained unmatched. Looked up from germline, CDR1 is SGDLS and CDR2 is YYNGEE. The length of the CDR3 is 14 residues. CDR3 coding DNA: TGTGCCAGCAGCGTGGGACAGTTCTCCTACGAGCAGTACTTC. Translating it yields CASSVGQFSYEQYF.

The V call is TRBV9, the J call TRBJ2-7; 7 bases are shared with TRBD2. CDR1 SGDLS and CDR2 YYNGEE come from the germline V gene. V gave up 0 bases and J gave up 3 bases; unmatched junction bases: 9. This CDR3 is 16 amino acids long. CDR3 protein: CASSVGLTSRLYEQYF. As DNA, the CDR3 is TGTGCCAGCAGCGTAGGCTTGACTAGCCGGCTCTACGAGCAGTACTTC. The full variable domain, rest sourced from reference TRBV9 and TRBJ2-7, is DSGVTQTPKHLITATGQRVTLRCSPRSGDLSVYWYQQSLDQGLQFLIQYYNGEERAKGNILERFSAQQFPDLHSELNLSSLELGDSALYFCASSVGLTSRLYEQYFGPGTRLTVT.

The genes are TRBV19 and TRBJ1-2; perhaps TRBD1 as D (5 bases). CDR1 is LNHDA, CDR2 SQIVND, per germline (reference sequence). Deletions cut 3 bases from V and 6 bases from J, with 11 bases between. This CDR3 region has 13 residues. The CDR3 here is CASSIQYRHGYTF. The CDR3 DNA sequence: TGTGCCAGTAGTATTCAATACAGGCATGGCTACACCTTC.

This rearrangement joins TRBV5-5 to TRBJ2-5; TRBD1 matches 9 bases. V lost 6 bases, J lost 5 bases, and 11 bases stayed unmatched. The CDR3 consists of 15 residues. CDR1 is SGHKS, CDR2 YYEKEE, per germline (reference sequence). The CDR3 region is CASTTDRGGFETQYF. The CDR3 DNA reads TGTGCCAGCACCACGGACAGGGGAGGTTTTGAGACCCAGTACTTC.

The genes are TRBV7-8 and TRBJ2-3; TRBD1 agrees at 9 bases. This CDR3 spans 15 amino acids. Germline loops: CDR1 SGHVS, CDR2 FQNEAQ. Trimming removed 5 bases from V and 9 bases from J; junction bases left unmatched: 12. CDR3 residues: CASSLTITTGGTQYF. Written as DNA, the CDR3 is TGTGCCAGCAGCCTCACTATAACCACAGGGGGCACGCAGTATTTT.

The V gene is TRBV9, the J gene TRBJ2-1; 11 bases are shared with TRBD2. J was trimmed by 7 bases and V by 3 bases; bases with no gene match: 9. The CDR3 length is 16 residues. The V gene's germline CDR1 is SGDLS and CDR2 YYNGEE. CDR3 DNA: TGTGCCAGCAGCGCCTTAGCGGGGGGGCCGGGGAATGAGCAGTTCTTC. Translation: CASSALAGGPGNEQFF.

The genes are TRBV5-5 and TRBJ1-2; possible D gene TRBD1, 6 bases. V lost 0 bases, J lost 4 bases, and 16 bases lay in between. CDR3 length equals 16 residues. Germline CDR1 and CDR2: SGHKS and YYEKEE (reference sequence). Written as DNA, the CDR3 is TGTGCCAGCAGCTTGGCGCAGGGGTCCTCGGGCTATGGCTACACCTTC. The encoded protein is CASSLAQGSSGYGYTF.

This clone showed up just a few times. The V call is TRBV11-1, the J call TRBJ2-1; a possible D gene is TRBD2 (5 bases). The CDR3 extends over 13 amino acids. Germline CDR1 SGHAT, CDR2 FQDESV (reference sequence). The V and J ends lost 1 base and 5 bases respectively, with 6 bases between them. CDR3 region: CASSLGTDNEQFF. The CDR3, as DNA: TGTGCCAGCAGCTTAGGGACTGACAATGAGCAGTTCTTC.

The V call is TRBV6-5, the J call TRBJ1-1; D gene unclear. The germline gives CDR1 MNHEY, CDR2 SVGAGI. This CDR3 is 12 amino acids long. Trimming took 6 bases from V and 6 from J, leaving 11 bases between them. CDR3 residues: CASRDDKAEAFF. Here the CDR3 DNA reads TGTGCCAGCAGGGATGACAAAGCTGAAGCTTTCTTT.

CDR3 loop: CASSHGLAGGNYEQYF. The CDR3 region has the DNA TGTGCCAGCAGCCATGGACTAGCGGGGGGGAACTACGAGCAGTACTTC. The chain employs TRBV11-3 and TRBJ2-7, with 15 bases that match TRBD2. Per germline, CDR1 SGHNT and CDR2 YENEEA. With 5 bases clipped from V and 3 bases from J, the junction kept 5 bases outside the gene matches. The CDR3 covers 16 residues.

V and J are TRBV4-1 and TRBJ1-4, with D possibly matching TRBD1 (6 bases). V lost 0 bases and J 13 bases, leaving 15 bases between the germline ends. Per germline, CDR1 MGHRA and CDR2 YSYEKL. The length of the CDR3 is 14 residues. The CDR3 bases are TGCGCCAGCAGCCAAGATGAAGGGGGAAAAAGACTGTTTTTT. Its translation is CASSQDEGGKRLFF.

This clone was recorded a few times. This chain links TRBV4-2 with TRBJ1-3, with D possibly TRBD1 on 6 matching bases. Germline loops: CDR1 LGHNA, CDR2 YNFKEQ. The CDR3 loop spans 17 amino acids. V lost 5 bases and J 0 bases, leaving 17 bases between the germline ends. The CDR3 loop is CASSETDRLSSGNTIYF. CDR3 DNA: TGTGCCAGCAGCGAAACGGACAGACTGAGCTCTGGAAACACCATATATTTT.

V is TRBV30 and J is TRBJ1-2; a possible D gene is TRBD1 (5 bases). The CDR3 sequence is 12 residues long. Germline CDR1 reads GTSNPN; CDR2 reads SVGIG (reference sequence). Trimming stripped 4 bases from V and 5 bases from J, with 11 bases between. CDR3 protein: CAWTGHMYGYTF. The CDR3 DNA reads TGTGCCTGGACAGGGCACATGTATGGCTACACCTTC. The full variable domain, completed using reference TRBV30 and TRBJ1-2, is SQTIHQWPATLVQPVGSPLSLECTVEGTSNPNLYWYRQAAGRGLQLLFYSVGIGQISSEVPQNLSASRPQDRQFILSSKKLLLSDSGFYLCAWTGHMYGYTFGSGTRLTVV.

The CDR3 here is CASTDRVVYEQFF. The CDR3 DNA follows: TGTGCCAGCACGGACAGGGTAGTCTATGAGCAGTTCTTC. The V call is TRBV21-1, the J call TRBJ2-1; the tabulated D call, TRBD1, remains unverified against the DNA. TRBV21-1 is termed a pseudogene. The CDR3 loop spans 13 amino acids.

This clone occurred once. In nucleotides, the CDR3 is TGTGCCAGCAGCACAGCGGGGAGCTCCTACAATGAGCAGTTCTTC. Encoded protein: CASSTAGSSYNEQFF. This sequence joins TRBV7-2 and TRBJ2-1; the match to TRBD2 covers 7 bases. Germline lookup yields CDR1 SGHTA and CDR2 FQGNSA. This CDR3 spans 15 amino acids. With V trimmed by 5 bases and J by 0 bases, 4 bases remained unmatched. Combining the CDR3 with reference TRBV7-2 and TRBJ2-1 gives the whole variable domain GAGVSQSPSNKVTEKGKDVELRCDPISGHTALYWYRQSLGQGLEFLIYFQGNSAPDKSGLPSDRFSAERTGGSVSTLTIQRTQQEDSAVYLCASSTAGSSYNEQFFGPGTRLTVL.

V usage is TRBV27 and J usage is TRBJ2-1, with 12 bases lining up with TRBD2. Germline CDR1 is MNHEY and CDR2 is SMNVEV (reference sequence). The CDR3 is made up of 16 amino acids. V lost 5 bases, J lost 8 bases, and 10 bases stayed unmatched. CDR3 DNA sequence: TGTGCCAGCAGTCCCCCCCCGCTAGCGGGGGGGCATGAGCAGTTCTTC. It specifies CASSPPPLAGGHEQFF.

V usage is TRBV2 and J usage is TRBJ2-1; 12 bases fit TRBD1. The CDR3 consists of 16 residues. Losses at the gene ends were 6 bases for V and 7 bases for J; bases not matched to a gene: 10. CDR1 and CDR2 (germline): SNHLY, FYNNEI. CDR3 DNA sequence: TGTGCCAGCAGACCACCGGGACAGGGGGCAGGTAATGAGCAGTTCTTC. This gives the protein CASRPPGQGAGNEQFF.